This TCR beta chain was obtained from a study of cytomegalovirus exposure and HLA in healthy donors. 13 Jbeta primers and 60 Vbeta primers were used for the PCR. Assay: immunoSEQ multiplex PCR; the TCRdb copy retains only in-frame clones and omits some. This sample carries 93,000 or so clones, with 3% to 3.5% going to the ten biggest clones. Trimming took 6 bases from V and 5 from J; bases not matched to a gene: 2. The CDR3 length is 14 residues. CDR1 WNHNN and CDR2 SYGVQD come from the germline V gene (reference sequence). Material for sequencing was PBMCs. V gene TRBV10-1 combines with J gene TRBJ1-4; 11 bases are shared with TRBD1. This TCR derives from a man in his forties or fifties in good health and CMV-seronegative. CDR3 nucleotides: TGCGCCAGCAGCGGGACAGGGGGGAATGAAAAACTGTTTTTT. Translation gives CASSGTGGNEKLFF.